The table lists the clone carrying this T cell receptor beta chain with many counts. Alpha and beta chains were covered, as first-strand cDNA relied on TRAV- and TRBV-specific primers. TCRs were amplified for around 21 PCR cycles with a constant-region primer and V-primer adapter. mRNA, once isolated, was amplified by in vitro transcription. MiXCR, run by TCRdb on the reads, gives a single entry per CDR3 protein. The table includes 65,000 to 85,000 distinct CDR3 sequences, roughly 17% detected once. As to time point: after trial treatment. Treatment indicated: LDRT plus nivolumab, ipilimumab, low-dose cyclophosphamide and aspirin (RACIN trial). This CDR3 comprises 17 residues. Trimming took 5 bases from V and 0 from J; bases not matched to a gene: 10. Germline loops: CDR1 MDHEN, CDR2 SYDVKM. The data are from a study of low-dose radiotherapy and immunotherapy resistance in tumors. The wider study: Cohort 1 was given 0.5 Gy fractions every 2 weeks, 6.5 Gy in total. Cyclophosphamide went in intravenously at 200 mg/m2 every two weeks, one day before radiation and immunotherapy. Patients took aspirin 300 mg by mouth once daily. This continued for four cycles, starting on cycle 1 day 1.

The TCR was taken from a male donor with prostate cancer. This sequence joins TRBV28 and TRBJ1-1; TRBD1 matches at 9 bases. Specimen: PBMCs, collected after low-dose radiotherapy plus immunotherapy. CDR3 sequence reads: CASSIPQGAFMNTEAFF. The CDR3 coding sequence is TGTGCCAGCAGTATACCACAGGGGGCTTTTATGAACACTGAAGCTTTCTTT.